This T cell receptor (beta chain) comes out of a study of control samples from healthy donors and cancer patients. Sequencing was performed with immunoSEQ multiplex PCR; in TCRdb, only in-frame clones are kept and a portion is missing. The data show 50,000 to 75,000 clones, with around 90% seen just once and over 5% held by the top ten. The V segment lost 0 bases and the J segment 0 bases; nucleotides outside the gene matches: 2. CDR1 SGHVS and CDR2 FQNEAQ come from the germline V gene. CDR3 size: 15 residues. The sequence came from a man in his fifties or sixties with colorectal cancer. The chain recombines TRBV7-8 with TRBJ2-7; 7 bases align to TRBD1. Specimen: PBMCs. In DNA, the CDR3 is TGTGCCAGCAGCTTAGCATGGGACAGCTCCTACGAGCAGTACTTC. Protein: CASSLAWDSSYEQYF.